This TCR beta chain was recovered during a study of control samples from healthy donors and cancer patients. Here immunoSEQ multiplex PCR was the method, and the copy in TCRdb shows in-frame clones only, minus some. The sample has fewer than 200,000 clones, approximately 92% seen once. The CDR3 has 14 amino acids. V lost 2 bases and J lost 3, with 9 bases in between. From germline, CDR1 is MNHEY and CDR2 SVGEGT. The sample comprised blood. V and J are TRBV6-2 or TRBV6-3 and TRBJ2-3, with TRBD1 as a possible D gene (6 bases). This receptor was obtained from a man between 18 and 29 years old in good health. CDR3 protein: CASSYKGVTDTQYF. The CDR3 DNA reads TGTGCCAGCAGTTACAAGGGGGTAACAGATACGCAGTATTTT.